These 20 T cell receptor beta chains were all obtained from the same sample, sequenced in a study of control samples from healthy donors and cancer patients. The assay was immunoSEQ multiplex PCR, and TCRdb's table has in-frame clones only and misses some. Of about 250,000 clones in the sample, about four fifths are singletons; the top ten hold 10% to 15%. Source material: PBMCs. All receptors come from a woman aged 60-75 years with lung cancer.

The gene calls are TRBV20-1 and TRBJ2-3; D is unresolved. Trimming took off 7 bases at V and 1 base at J, with 6 bases between the two ends. This CDR3 region has 11 residues. CDR1 and CDR2 from the germline V gene are DFQATT and SNEGSKA (reference sequence). CDR3 sequence reads: CSGQGTDTQYF. CDR3 in DNA: TGCAGTGGTCAGGGCACAGATACGCAGTATTTT.

The chain employs TRBV6-1 and TRBJ2-3, with a possible D match to TRBD2 (5 bases). This CDR3 has 12 amino acids. Germline assignment: CDR1 MNHNS and CDR2 SASEGT. The V end was cut by 2 bases, the J end by 6 bases, with 6 bases between. This CDR3 is CASSELADTQYF. The CDR3 nucleotides are TGTGCCAGCAGTGAATTAGCGGATACGCAGTATTTT.

The V gene is TRBV5-4, the J gene TRBJ2-3; D is uncertain. The germline CDR1 and CDR2 sequences are SGHNT and YYREEE (reference sequence). The CDR3 totals 15 residues. V dropped 4 bases and J dropped 2 bases, with 14 bases sitting between them. As DNA, the CDR3 is TGTGCCAGCAGCCCCGGACGACCGAACACAGATACGCAGTATTTT. Translated: CASSPGRPNTDTQYF.

This clone has just one count. The chain uses TRBV21-1 and TRBJ1-1; whether TRBD1, the table's D call, matches the DNA was not checked. TRBV21-1 is classified as a pseudogene. The CDR3 is 15 amino acids. The CDR3 region has the DNA TGTGCCAGCAGCAAAGCCGACAGGGAGCACACTGAAGCTTTCTTT. It is translated as CASSKADREHTEAFF.

This clone was seen just once. In DNA, the CDR3 is TGCGCCAGCAGCCCAGGCTGGACTAGCTTCTACGAGCAGTACTTC. It codes for CASSPGWTSFYEQYF. V and J are TRBV23-1 and TRBJ2-7, with 8 bases lining up with TRBD2. TRBV23-1 is marked as an open reading frame, function uncertain. Trimming at V came to 6 bases and at J to 3 bases, leaving 10 bases not matched to a gene. The CDR3 covers 15 residues.

The chain combines TRBV7-2 with TRBJ2-1; no firm D call. The CDR3 totals 13 residues. V lost 5 bases and J lost 7, with 12 bases in between. Germline lookup yields CDR1 SGHTA and CDR2 FQGNSA. CDR3 nucleotides: TGTGCCAGCAGCCGTATAGTGGGGAATGAGCAGTTCTTC. Its protein product is CASSRIVGNEQFF.

The chain is built from TRBV18 and TRBJ2-1; 7 bases map to TRBD1. From germline, CDR1 is KGHSH and CDR2 LQKENI. The CDR3 runs to 14 residues. The ends lost 3 bases at V and 4 bases at J; junction bases unmatched: 3. The CDR3 coding sequence is TGTGCCAGCTCACCGGACAGGACATACAATGAGCAGTTCTTC. Translation gives CASSPDRTYNEQFF.

V usage is TRBV6-5 and J usage is TRBJ1-4; D call uncertain. V was trimmed by 8 bases and J by 6 bases, leaving 10 bases between them. CDR1 MNHEY and CDR2 SVGAGI come from the germline V gene. CDR3 size: 12 residues. The CDR3 DNA follows: TGTGCCAGCGGGAATCGGTATGAAAAACTGTTTTTT. It encodes CASGNRYEKLFF.

The chain combines TRBV3-1 (or the pseudogene TRBV3-2) with TRBJ2-3; D remains ambiguous. The germline CDR1 and CDR2 sequences are LGHDT and YNNKEL (reference sequence). This CDR3 has 15 residues. V was shortened by 3 bases and J by 2 bases, with 12 bases between the two germline ends. CDR3 coding DNA: TGTGCCAGCAGCCATAGGGAAATTTCCACAGATACGCAGTATTTT. Its protein product is CASSHREISTDTQYF.

This rearrangement joins TRBV2 to TRBJ1-2, with 8 bases that match TRBD1. The CDR3 is 16 residues long. With 4 bases clipped from V and 5 bases from J, the junction kept 12 bases outside the gene matches. The germline V gene encodes CDR1 SNHLY and CDR2 FYNNEI. The CDR3 here is CASSGSPAGGGYGYTF. CDR3 DNA: TGTGCCAGCAGTGGCTCCCCCGCAGGGGGCGGATATGGCTACACCTTC.

The V call is TRBV10-3, the J call TRBJ2-3, with TRBD1 identical over 9 bases. Germline CDR1 reads ENHRY; CDR2 reads SYGVKD. The CDR3 has 15 amino acids. The V segment lost 6 bases and the J segment 4 bases; nucleotides outside the gene matches: 8. As DNA, the CDR3 is TGTGCCATCAGAAAAACAGGGGGCGGCTCAGATACGCAGTATTTT. Translating gives CAIRKTGGGSDTQYF.

CDR3 loop: CASSESAGWVYEQYF. CDR3 DNA sequence: TGCGCCAGCAGTGAGTCGGCAGGGTGGGTTTACGAGCAGTACTTC. The gene calls are TRBV10-2 and TRBJ2-7, with a weak D call TRBD1 (5 bases). V gave up 0 bases and J gave up 4 bases, with 13 bases separating them. The CDR3 is 15 residues long. Germline V lookup: CDR1 WSHSY, CDR2 SAAADI.

This chain's CDR3 is CASSLDRSYGYTF. CDR3 coding DNA: TGTGCCAGCAGCCTGGACAGGTCCTATGGCTACACCTTC. The rearrangement uses TRBV28 and TRBJ1-2; 7 bases fit TRBD1. V lost 6 bases, J lost 4 bases, and 5 bases stayed unmatched. This CDR3 has 13 amino acids. CDR1 MDHEN and CDR2 SYDVKM come from the germline V gene.

The V gene is TRBV4-1, the J gene TRBJ1-5; no firm D call. Germline V lookup: CDR1 MGHRA, CDR2 YSYEKL. Trimming took 0 bases from V and 1 from J, leaving 4 bases between them. The CDR3 spans 14 residues. DNA for the CDR3: TGCGCCAGCAGCCAAGAGGACAGCAATCAGCCCCAGCATTTT. Translated: CASSQEDSNQPQHF.

The rearrangement joins TRBV6-5 to TRBJ1-1; perhaps TRBD1 as D (5 bases). There are 13 residues in the CDR3. V lost 6 bases, J lost 6 bases, and 14 bases lay in between. Germline values: CDR1 MNHEY, CDR2 SVGAGI. CDR3 nucleotide sequence: TGTGCCAGCAGAACGACAGTTTTGTCTGAAGCTTTCTTT. Translated, it gives CASRTTVLSEAFF.

The CDR3 DNA is TGTGCCAGCAGTTTGGAGGGAATCTATAGCAATCAGCCCCAGCATTTT. As protein: CASSLEGIYSNQPQHF. This chain joins TRBV28 and TRBJ1-5; D gene unclear. The V gene's germline CDR1 is MDHEN and CDR2 SYDVKM. CDR3 length: 16 amino acids. V lost 3 bases, J lost 0 bases, and 12 bases lay in between.

The V call is TRBV28, the J call TRBJ2-2, with D perhaps TRBD1 or TRBD2 (5 bases each). Trimming took off 3 bases at V and 6 bases at J, with 14 bases between the two ends. CDR1 and CDR2 from the germline V gene are MDHEN and SYDVKM. CDR3 length: 15 amino acids. The CDR3 protein is CASSLGQGPSGELFF. The CDR3 coding sequence is TGTGCCAGCAGTTTGGGCCAGGGACCGTCCGGGGAGCTGTTTTTT.

The chain couples TRBV3-1 (or the pseudogene TRBV3-2) to TRBJ2-5; maybe TRBD1 (5 bases). Per germline, CDR1 LGHDT and CDR2 YNNKEL (reference sequence). This CDR3 spans 16 amino acids. V gave up 2 bases and J gave up 2 bases, with 15 bases separating them. The chain's CDR3 is CASSQNAPGLQETQYF. The CDR3, as DNA: TGTGCCAGCAGCCAAAATGCCCCAGGGCTACAAGAGACCCAGTACTTC.

This clone has only a few counts. The chain couples TRBV25-1 to TRBJ1-6; D is perhaps TRBD1 (6 bases). Trimming took off 7 bases at V and 10 bases at J, with 14 bases between the two ends. This CDR3 region has 13 residues. Germline V gives CDR1 MGHDK, CDR2 SYGVNS. CDR3 amino acids: CASISIRGSPLHF. The DNA of the CDR3 is TGTGCCAGCATATCCATCAGGGGATCACCCCTCCACTTT.

The V and J genes are TRBV10-2 and TRBJ2-2; 11 bases agree with TRBD2. The V segment lost 8 bases and the J segment 6 bases; nucleotides outside the gene matches: 8. CDR1 is WSHSY, CDR2 SAAADI, per germline. The length of the CDR3 is 15 residues. This CDR3 is CASGPVLAGAGELFF. The CDR3 nucleotides are TGCGCCAGCGGCCCGGTACTAGCGGGAGCCGGGGAGCTGTTTTTT.